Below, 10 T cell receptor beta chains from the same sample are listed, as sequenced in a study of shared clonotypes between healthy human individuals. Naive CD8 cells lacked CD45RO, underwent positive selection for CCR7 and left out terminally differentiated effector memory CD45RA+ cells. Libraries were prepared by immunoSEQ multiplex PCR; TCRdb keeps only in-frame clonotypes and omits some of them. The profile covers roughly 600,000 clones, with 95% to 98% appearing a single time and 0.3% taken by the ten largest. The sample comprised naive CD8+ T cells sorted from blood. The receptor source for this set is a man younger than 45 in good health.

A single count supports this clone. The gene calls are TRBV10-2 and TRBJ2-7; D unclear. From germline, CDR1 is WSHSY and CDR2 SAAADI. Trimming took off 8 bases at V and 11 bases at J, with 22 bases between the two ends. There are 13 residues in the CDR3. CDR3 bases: TGCGCCAGCTCAGAGAGGTCCTTACGAGTGGAGTACTTC. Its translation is CASSERSLRVEYF.

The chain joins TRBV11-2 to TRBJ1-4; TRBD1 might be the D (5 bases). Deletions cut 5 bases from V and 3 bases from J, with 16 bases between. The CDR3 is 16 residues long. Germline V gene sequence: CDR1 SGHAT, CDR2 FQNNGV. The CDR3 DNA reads TGTGCCAGCAGCACCAATACAGGTTGGGCTAATGAAAAACTGTTTTTT. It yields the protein CASSTNTGWANEKLFF.

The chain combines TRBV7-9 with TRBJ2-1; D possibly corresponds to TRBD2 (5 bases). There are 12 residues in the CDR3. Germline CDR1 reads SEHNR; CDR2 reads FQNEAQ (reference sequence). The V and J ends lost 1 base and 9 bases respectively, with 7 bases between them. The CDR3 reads CASSLVLGEQFF. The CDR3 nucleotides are TGTGCCAGCAGCTTAGTACTAGGTGAGCAGTTCTTC.

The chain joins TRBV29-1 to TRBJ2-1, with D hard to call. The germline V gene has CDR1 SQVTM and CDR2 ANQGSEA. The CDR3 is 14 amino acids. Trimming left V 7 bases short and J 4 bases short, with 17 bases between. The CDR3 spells CSGVPGQVYNEQFF. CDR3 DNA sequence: TGCAGCGGTGTTCCCGGGCAGGTATACAATGAGCAGTTCTTC.

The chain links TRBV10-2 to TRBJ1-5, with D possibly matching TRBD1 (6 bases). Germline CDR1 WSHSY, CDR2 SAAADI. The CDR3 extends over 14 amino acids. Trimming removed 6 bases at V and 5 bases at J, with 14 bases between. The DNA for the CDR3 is TGCGCCAGCAGCCTCAGGGGAGTCCATCAGCCCCAGCATTTT. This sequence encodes CASSLRGVHQPQHF.

The CDR3 loop reads CASSLRFADTQYF. The CDR3 coding sequence is TGTGCCAGCAGCTTAAGGTTCGCAGATACGCAGTATTTT. The V call is TRBV7-6, the J call TRBJ2-3, with D uncertain. The V end was cut by 2 bases, the J end by 4 bases, with 7 bases between. The germline CDR1 and CDR2 sequences are SGHVS and FNYEAQ. CDR3 length equals 13 residues.

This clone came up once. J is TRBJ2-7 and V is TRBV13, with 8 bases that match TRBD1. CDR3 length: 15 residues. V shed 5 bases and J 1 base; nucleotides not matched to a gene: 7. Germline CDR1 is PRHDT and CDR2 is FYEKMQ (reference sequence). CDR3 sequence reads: CASSDGQGGSYEQYF. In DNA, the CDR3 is TGTGCCAGCAGCGACGGACAGGGTGGGTCCTACGAGCAGTACTTC. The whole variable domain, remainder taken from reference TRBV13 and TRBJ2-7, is AAGVIQSPRHLIKEKRETATLKCYPIPRHDTVYWYQQGPGQDPQFLISFYEKMQSDKGSIPDRFSAQQFSDYHSELNMSSLELGDSALYFCASSDGQGGSYEQYFGPGTRLTVT.

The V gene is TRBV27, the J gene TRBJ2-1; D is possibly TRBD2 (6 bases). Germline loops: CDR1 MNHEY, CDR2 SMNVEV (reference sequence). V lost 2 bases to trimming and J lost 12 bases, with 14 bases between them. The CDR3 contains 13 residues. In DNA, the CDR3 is TGTGCCAGCAGTTTAGTGGGGACTTCAGGGCAGTTCTTC. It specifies CASSLVGTSGQFF.

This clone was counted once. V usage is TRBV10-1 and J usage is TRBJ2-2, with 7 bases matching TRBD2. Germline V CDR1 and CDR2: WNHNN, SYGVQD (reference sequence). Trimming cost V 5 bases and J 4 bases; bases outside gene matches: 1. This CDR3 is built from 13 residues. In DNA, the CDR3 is TGCGCCAGCAGTTTAGCGGGCACCGGGGAGCTGTTTTTT. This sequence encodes CASSLAGTGELFF.

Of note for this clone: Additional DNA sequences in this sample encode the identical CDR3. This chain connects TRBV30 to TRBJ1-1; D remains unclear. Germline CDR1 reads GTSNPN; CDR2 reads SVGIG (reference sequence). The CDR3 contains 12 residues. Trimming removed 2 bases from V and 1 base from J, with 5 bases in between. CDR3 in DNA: TGTGCCTGGAGTCTGGGGAACACTGAAGCTTTCTTT. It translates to CAWSLGNTEAFF. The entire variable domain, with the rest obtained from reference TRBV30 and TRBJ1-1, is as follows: SQTIHQWPATLVQPVGSPLSLECTVEGTSNPNLYWYRQAAGRGLQLLFYSVGIGQISSEVPQNLSASRPQDRQFILSSKKLLLSDSGFYLCAWSLGNTEAFFGQGTRLTVV.